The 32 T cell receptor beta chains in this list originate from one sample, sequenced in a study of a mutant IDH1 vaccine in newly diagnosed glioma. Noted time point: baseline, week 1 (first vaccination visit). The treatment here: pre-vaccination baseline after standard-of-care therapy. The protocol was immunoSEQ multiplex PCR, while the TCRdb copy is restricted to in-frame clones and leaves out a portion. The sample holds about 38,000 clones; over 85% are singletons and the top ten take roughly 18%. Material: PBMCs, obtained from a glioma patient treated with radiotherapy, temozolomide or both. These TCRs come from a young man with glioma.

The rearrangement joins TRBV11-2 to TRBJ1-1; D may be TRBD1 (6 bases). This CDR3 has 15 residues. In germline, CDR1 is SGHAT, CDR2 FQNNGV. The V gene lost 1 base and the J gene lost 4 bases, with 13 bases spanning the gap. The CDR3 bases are TGTGCCAGCAGCTTAGCGAGGGGGGGGGCCACTGAAGCTTTCTTT. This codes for CASSLARGGATEAFF.

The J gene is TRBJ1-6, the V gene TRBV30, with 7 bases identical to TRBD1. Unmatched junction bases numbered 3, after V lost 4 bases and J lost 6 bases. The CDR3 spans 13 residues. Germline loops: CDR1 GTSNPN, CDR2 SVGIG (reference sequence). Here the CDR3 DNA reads TGTGCCTGGACCGGACAGGTTAATTCACCCCTCCACTTT. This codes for CAWTGQVNSPLHF.

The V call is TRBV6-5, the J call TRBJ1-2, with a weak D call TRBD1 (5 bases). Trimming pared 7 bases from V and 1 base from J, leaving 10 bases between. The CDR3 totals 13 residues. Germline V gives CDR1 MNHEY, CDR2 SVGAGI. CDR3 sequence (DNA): TGTGCCAGCACCCCGACAGATAACTATGGCTACACCTTC. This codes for CASTPTDNYGYTF.

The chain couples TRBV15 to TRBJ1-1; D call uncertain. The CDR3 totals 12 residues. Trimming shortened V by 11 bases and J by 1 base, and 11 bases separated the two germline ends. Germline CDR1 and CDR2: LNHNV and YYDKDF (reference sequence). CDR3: CACRAANTEAFF. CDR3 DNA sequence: TGTGCCTGCCGGGCAGCGAACACTGAAGCTTTCTTT. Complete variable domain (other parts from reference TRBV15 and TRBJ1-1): DAMVIQNPRYQVTQFGKPVTLSCSQTLNHNVMYWYQQKSSQAPKLLFHYYDKDFNNEADTPDNFQSRRPNTSFCFLDIRSPGLGDTAMYLCACRAANTEAFFGQGTRLTVV.

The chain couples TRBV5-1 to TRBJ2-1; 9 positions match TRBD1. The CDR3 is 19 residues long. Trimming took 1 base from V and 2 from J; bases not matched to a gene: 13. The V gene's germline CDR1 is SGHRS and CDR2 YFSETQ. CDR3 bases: TGCGCCAGCAGCTTGCACACCGGGACAGGGCGGTTGCCCTACAATGAGCAGTTCTTC. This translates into CASSLHTGTGRLPYNEQFF.

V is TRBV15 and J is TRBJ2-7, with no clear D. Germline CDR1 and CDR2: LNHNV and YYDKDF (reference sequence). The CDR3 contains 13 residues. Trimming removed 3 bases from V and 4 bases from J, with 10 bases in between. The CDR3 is CATSSLPQYEQYF. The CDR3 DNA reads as TGTGCCACCAGCAGTCTCCCACAGTACGAGCAGTACTTC.

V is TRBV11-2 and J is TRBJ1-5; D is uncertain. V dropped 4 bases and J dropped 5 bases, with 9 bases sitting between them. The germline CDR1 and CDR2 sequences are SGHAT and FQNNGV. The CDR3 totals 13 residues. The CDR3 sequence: CASSSTIHQPQHF. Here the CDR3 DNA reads TGTGCCAGCAGCTCTACTATTCATCAGCCCCAGCATTTT.

The CDR3 spells CASSLGGPGANVLTF. The DNA of the CDR3 is TGTGCCAGCAGCTTGGGTGGGCCTGGGGCCAACGTCCTGACTTTC. The chain couples TRBV5-4 to TRBJ2-6, with no clear D. The germline V gene encodes CDR1 SGHNT and CDR2 YYREEE (reference sequence). This CDR3 is built from 15 residues. The germline V and J ends were trimmed by 0 bases and 2 bases, with 6 bases remaining between them.

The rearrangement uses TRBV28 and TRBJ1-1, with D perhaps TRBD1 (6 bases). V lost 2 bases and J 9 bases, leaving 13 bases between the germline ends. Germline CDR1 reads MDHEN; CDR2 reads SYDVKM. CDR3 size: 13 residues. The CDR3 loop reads CASSLLRRGKAFF. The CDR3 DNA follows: TGTGCCAGCAGTTTACTCCGCAGGGGCAAAGCTTTCTTT.

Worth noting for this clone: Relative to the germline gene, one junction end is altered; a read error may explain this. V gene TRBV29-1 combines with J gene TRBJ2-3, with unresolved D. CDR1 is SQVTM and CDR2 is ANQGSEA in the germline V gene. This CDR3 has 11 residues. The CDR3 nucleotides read TGCACCGTTAGACTCACAGATACGCAGTATTTT. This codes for CTVRLTDTQYF.

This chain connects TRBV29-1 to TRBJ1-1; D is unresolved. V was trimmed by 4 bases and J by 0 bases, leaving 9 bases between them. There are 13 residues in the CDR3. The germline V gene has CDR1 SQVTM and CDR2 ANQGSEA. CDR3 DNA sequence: TGCAGCGTTGGCCAGGCCATGAACACTGAAGCTTTCTTT. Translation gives CSVGQAMNTEAFF.

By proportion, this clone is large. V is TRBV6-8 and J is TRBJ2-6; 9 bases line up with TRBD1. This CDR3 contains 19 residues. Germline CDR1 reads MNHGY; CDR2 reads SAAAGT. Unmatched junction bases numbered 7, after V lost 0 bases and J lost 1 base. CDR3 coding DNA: TGTGCCAGCAGTTACTCACCCCGGGACAGGGCTTCTGGGGCCAACGTCCTGACTTTC. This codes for CASSYSPRDRASGANVLTF.

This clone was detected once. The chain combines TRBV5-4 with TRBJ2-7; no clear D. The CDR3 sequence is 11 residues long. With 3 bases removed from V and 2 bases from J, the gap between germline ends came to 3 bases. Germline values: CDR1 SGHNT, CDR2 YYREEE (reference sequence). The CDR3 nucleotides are TGTGCCAGCAGCTCTACCTACGAGCAGTACTTC. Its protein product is CASSSTYEQYF.

This CDR3 is CASSPDSGPREKLFF. The CDR3 DNA reads TGCGCCAGCAGCCCCGATTCAGGCCCGCGCGAAAAACTGTTTTTT. The rearrangement joins TRBV4-3 to TRBJ1-4; D is undetermined. This CDR3 comprises 15 residues. The germline CDR1 and CDR2 sequences are LGHNA and YSLEER. The V gene lost 4 bases and the J gene lost 8 bases, with 17 bases spanning the gap.

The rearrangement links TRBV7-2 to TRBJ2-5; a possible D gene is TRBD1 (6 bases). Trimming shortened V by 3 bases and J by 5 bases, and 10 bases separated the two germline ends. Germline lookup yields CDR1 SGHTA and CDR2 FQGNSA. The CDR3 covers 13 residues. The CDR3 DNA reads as TGTGCCAGCAGCTTTGGACAGTGGGAGACCCAGTACTTC. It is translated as CASSFGQWETQYF.

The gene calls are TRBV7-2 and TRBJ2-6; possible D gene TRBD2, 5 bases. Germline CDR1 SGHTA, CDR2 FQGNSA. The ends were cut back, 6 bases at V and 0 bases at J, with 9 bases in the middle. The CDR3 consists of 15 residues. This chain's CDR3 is CASRRDSSGANVLTF. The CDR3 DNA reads TGTGCCAGCAGACGGGATAGCTCTGGGGCCAACGTCCTGACTTTC.

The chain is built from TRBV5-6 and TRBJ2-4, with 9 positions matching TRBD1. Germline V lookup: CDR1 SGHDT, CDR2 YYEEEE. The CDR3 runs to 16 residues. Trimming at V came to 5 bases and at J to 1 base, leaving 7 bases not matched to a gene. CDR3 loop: CASRGQGSGAKNIQYF. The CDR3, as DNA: TGTGCCAGCAGGGGACAGGGATCAGGGGCCAAAAACATTCAGTACTTC.

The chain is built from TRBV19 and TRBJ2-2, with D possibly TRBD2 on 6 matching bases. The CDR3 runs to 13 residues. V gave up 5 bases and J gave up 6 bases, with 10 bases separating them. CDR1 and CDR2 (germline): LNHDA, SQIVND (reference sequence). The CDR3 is CASSLWGAGELFF. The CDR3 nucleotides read TGTGCCAGTAGTCTCTGGGGGGCCGGGGAGCTGTTTTTT.

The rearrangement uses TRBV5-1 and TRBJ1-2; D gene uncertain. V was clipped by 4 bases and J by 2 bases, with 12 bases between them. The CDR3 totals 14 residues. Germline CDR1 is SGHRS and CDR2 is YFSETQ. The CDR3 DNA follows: TGCGCCAGCAGCCCGGACCGAGGGAACTATGGCTACACCTTC. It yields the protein CASSPDRGNYGYTF.

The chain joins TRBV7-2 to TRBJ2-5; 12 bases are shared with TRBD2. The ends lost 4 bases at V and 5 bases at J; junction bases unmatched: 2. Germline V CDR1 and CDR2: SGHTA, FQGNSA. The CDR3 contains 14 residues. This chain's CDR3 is CASSSSGRVETQYF. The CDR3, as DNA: TGTGCCAGCAGCTCTAGCGGGAGGGTGGAGACCCAGTACTTC.

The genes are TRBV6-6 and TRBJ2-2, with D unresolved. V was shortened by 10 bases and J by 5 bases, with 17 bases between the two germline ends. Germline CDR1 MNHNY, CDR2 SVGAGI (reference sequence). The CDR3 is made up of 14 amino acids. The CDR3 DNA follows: TGTGCCACCGCCCCGCTTAAAGAAACCGGGGAGCTGTTTTTT. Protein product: CATAPLKETGELFF.

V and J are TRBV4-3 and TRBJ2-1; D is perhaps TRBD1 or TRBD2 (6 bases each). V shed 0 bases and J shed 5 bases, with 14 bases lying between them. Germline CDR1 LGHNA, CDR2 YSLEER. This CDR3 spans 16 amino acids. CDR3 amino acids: CASSQELGGTHNEQFF. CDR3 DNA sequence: TGCGCCAGCAGCCAAGAATTAGGGGGGACTCACAATGAGCAGTTCTTC.

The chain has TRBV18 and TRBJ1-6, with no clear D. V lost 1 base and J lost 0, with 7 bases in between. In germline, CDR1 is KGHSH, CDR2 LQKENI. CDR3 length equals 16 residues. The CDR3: CASSPRPSSYNSPLHF. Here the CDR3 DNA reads TGTGCCAGCTCACCACGCCCGAGCTCCTATAATTCACCCCTCCACTTT.

CDR3 amino acids: CAWTRDRYTEAFF. The CDR3 DNA sequence: TGTGCCTGGACACGGGACAGATACACTGAAGCTTTCTTT. The V and J genes are TRBV30 and TRBJ1-1; 7 bases are shared with TRBD1. V shed 4 bases and J 3 bases; nucleotides not matched to a gene: 5. In germline, CDR1 is GTSNPN, CDR2 SVGIG (reference sequence). The CDR3 runs to 13 residues.

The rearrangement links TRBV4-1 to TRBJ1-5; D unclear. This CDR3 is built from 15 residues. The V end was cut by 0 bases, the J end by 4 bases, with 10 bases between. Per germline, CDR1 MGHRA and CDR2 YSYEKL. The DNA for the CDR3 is TGCGCCAGCAGCCAAGATGGCAGCCAGAATCAGCCCCAGCATTTT. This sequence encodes CASSQDGSQNQPQHF.

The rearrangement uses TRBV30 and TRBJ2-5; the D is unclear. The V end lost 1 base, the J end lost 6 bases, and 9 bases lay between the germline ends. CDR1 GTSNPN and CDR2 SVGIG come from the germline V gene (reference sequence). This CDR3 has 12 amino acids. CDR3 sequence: CAWSASGKTQYF. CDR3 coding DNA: TGTGCCTGGAGTGCGTCCGGAAAGACCCAGTACTTC.

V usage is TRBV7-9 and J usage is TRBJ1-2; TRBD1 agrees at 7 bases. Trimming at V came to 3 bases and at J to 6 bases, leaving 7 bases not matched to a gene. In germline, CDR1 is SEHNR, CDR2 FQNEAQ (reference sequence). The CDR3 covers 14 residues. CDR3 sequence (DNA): TGTGCCAGCAGCTTTAGACAGGGTCATGATGGCTACACCTTC. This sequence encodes CASSFRQGHDGYTF.

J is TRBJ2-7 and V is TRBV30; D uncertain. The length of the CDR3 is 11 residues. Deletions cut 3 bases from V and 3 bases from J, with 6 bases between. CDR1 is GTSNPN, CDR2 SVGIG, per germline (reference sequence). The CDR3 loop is CAWRVGYEQYF. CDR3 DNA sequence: TGTGCCTGGAGGGTCGGCTACGAGCAGTACTTC.

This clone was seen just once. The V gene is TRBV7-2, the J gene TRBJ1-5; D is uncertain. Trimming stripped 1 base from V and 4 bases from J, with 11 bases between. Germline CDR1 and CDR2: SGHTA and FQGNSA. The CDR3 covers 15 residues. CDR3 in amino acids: CASSLVGVGNQPQHF. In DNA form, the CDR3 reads TGTGCCAGCAGCTTAGTTGGGGTCGGAAATCAGCCCCAGCATTTT. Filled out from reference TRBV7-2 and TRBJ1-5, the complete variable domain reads GAGVSQSPSNKVTEKGKDVELRCDPISGHTALYWYRQSLGQGLEFLIYFQGNSAPDKSGLPSDRFSAERTGGSVSTLTIQRTQQEDSAVYLCASSLVGVGNQPQHFGDGTRLSIL.

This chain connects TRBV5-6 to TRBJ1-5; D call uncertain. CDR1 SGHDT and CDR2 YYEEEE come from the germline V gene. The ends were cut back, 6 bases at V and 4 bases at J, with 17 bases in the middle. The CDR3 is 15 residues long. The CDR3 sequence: CASTRSVSRNQPQHF. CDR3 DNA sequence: TGTGCCAGCACCAGATCAGTCTCCAGGAATCAGCCCCAGCATTTT.

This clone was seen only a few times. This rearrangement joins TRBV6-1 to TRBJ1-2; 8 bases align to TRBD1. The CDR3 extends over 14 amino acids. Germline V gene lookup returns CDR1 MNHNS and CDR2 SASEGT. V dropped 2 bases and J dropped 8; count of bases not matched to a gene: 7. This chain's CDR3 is CASSERAGGRGYTF. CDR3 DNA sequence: TGTGCCAGCAGTGAACGCGCAGGGGGCAGAGGCTACACCTTC.

CDR3 coding DNA: TGTGCCAGCAGCTGGACTAGCGGAACCTACGAGCAGTACTTC. It translates to CASSWTSGTYEQYF. The chain is built from TRBV7-6 and TRBJ2-7; TRBD2 aligns across 10 bases. V lost 4 bases to trimming and J lost 2 bases; unmatched junction nucleotides: 2. The length of the CDR3 is 14 residues. Germline assignment: CDR1 SGHVS and CDR2 FNYEAQ.